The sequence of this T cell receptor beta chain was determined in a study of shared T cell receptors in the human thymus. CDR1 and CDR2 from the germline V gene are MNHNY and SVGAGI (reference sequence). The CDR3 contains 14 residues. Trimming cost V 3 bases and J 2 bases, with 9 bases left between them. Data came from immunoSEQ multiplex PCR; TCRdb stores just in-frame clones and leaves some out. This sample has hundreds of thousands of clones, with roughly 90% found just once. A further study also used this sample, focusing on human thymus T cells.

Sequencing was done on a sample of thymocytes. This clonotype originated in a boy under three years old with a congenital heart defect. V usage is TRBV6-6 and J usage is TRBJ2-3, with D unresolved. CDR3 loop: CASSYPHYTDTQYF. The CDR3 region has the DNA TGTGCCAGCAGTTATCCCCACTACACAGATACGCAGTATTTT.